This T cell receptor (beta chain) was sequenced for a study of CXCR3-negative and CXCR3-positive naive CD8 T cells. The study, taken as a whole, reports: A higher hydrophobicity marked the TRB CDR3s of CXCR3-positive naive cells versus CXCR3-negative naive cells.

CDR1 and CDR2 (germline): MDHEN, SYDVKM. There are 13 residues in the CDR3. Preparation of TRB cDNA libraries relied on 5' RACE carrying UMI labels. TCRdb reprocessed the 5' RACE reads and reports one entry per CDR3 protein, with no DNA. The ten most abundant clones cover approximately 0.99% of a sample with 75,000 to 100,000 distinct CDR3 sequences. Note on this clonotype: The antigen remains unidentified.

CD45RO-CCR7+CD27+CD95- was the phenotype of naive CD8+ T cells. The receptor was derived from a human donor in good health. Some clones in this sample may be carry-over from other donors' samples. V usage is TRBV28 and J usage is TRBJ2-2. Sequencing was done on a sample of naive CXCR3+ CD8+ T cells from blood. Subset in this sample: CD45RO-CCR7+CD27+CD95- naive CD8+ T cells expressing CXCR3 (TNR3+). The CDR3 spells CASSLGVTGELFF.